This TCR beta chain was identified in a study of T-cell reconstitution after alpha-beta-depleted transplantation in children. The CDR3 is 14 amino acids. The germline CDR1 and CDR2 sequences are LGHNA and YNFKEQ. With 4 bases removed from V and 6 bases from J, the gap between germline ends came to 12 bases. It was with unique molecular identifiers that the TCRbeta library was prepared. TCRdb ran MiXCR on the PCR reads and lists one entry per CDR3 protein. The sample records about 100,000 distinct CDR3 sequences, 5.5% to 6.5% being singletons. Here the sequenced sample was PBMCs, mostly from graft donor cells, taken 360 days after TCRalphabeta/CD19-depleted stem cell transplant. This TCR was recovered from a male patient under 10 years old who had a stem cell transplant for acute lymphoblastic leukemia, so the T cells may come from the graft donor. The chain links TRBV4-2 to TRBJ2-2; D uncertain. CDR3 protein: CASSPGHLSGELFF. Written as DNA, the CDR3 is TGTGCCAGCAGCCCCGGGCACCTCTCCGGGGAGCTGTTTTTT.